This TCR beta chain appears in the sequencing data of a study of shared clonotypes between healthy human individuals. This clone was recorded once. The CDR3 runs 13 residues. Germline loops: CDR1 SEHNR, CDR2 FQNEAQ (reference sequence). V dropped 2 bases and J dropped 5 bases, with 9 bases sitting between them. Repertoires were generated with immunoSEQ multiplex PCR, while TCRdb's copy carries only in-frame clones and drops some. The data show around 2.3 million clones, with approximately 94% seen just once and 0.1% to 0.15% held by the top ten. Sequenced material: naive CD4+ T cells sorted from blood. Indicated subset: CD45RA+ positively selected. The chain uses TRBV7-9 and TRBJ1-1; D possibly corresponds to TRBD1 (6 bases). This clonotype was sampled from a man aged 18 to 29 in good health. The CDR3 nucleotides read TGTGCCAGCAGCTTAAGGGGGGTAACTGAAGCTTTCTTT. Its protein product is CASSLRGVTEAFF.